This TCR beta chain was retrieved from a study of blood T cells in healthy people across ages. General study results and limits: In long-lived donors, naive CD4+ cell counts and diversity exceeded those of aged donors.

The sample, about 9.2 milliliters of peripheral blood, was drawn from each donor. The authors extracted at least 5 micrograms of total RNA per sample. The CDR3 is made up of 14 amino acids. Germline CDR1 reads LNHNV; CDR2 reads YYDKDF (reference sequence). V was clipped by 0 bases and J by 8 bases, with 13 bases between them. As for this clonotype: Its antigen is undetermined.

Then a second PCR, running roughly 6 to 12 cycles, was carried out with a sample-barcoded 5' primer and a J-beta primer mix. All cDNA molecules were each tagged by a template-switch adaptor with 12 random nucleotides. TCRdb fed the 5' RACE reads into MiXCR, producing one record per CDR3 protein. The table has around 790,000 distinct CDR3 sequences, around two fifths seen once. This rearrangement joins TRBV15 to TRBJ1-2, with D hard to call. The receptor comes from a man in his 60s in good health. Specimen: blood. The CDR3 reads CATSRDQSSKGYTF. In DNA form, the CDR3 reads TGTGCCACCAGCAGAGATCAGAGTTCGAAGGGCTACACCTTC.